Listed below are T cell receptor beta chains from one sample, sequenced in a study of blood T cell repertoires in COVID-19. Libraries were prepared by immunoSEQ multiplex PCR; TCRdb keeps only in-frame clonotypes and omits some of them. The table includes more than 70,000 clones, 86% detected once. The sequencing input was peripheral blood. The receptors shown here come from a woman older than 75 with acute or convalescent COVID-19. The CDR3 runs from the conserved cysteine through the conserved F or W. Each record gives: J gene, D gene, V gene, clone size, CDR3 length, CDR3 DNA, CDR3 protein. The D gene is left open where the match is weak. Clone size appears in some rows only: once, few, many, or a class for an expanded clone.

TRBJ1-1,-,TRBV5-1,-,16,TGCGCCAGCAGCTTGGCATTGGGGGCGCGTAACACTGAAGCTTTCTTT,CASSLALGARNTEAFF
TRBJ2-7,-,TRBV7-3,few,15,TGTGCCAGCAGCTTAACGGCCGGCAGGGTCAGCGAGCAGTACTTC,CASSLTAGRVSEQYF
TRBJ2-2,-,TRBV2,-,15,TGTGCCAGCAGTGAAAGGCAGGGCTGGACCGGGGAGCTGTTTTTT,CASSERQGWTGELFF
TRBJ2-7,TRBD2,TRBV6-1,-,15,TGTGCCAGCAGTGAGAGCGGGGGGCACGCCTACGAGCAGTACTTC,CASSESGGHAYEQYF
TRBJ1-1,TRBD1,TRBV9,-,14,TGTGCCAGCAGCGCAGACAGGGAGCGGGTAGAAGCTTTCTTT,CASSADRERVEAFF
TRBJ2-2,-,TRBV7-3,-,16,TGTGCCAGCAGTCCGGGGTCACAGTGGGGCACCGGGGAGCTGTTTTTT,CASSPGSQWGTGELFF
TRBJ1-5,TRBD1,TRBV6-5,-,13,TGTGCCAGCAGCGACAGGGTCGATCAGCCCCAGCATTTT,CASSDRVDQPQHF
TRBJ1-1,-,TRBV2,-,17,TGTGCCAGCAGTGAATTCCGCCTCGACAAGCCTTACACTGAAGCTTTCTTT,CASSEFRLDKPYTEAFF
TRBJ1-2,TRBD1,TRBV7-9,-,14,TGTGCCAGCAGCTTACCGGGGACAGCCTATGGCTACACCTTC,CASSLPGTAYGYTF
TRBJ2-1,-,TRBV5-1,-,16,TGCGCCAGCAGCTTGGGACAGTCTAGCTCCTACAATGAGCAGTTCTTC,CASSLGQSSSYNEQFF
TRBJ1-2,TRBD1,TRBV30,-,16,TGTGCCTGGAGTGTACGGGTCACGGGGACAGGCAGTGGCTACACCTTC,CAWSVRVTGTGSGYTF
TRBJ1-2,TRBD1,TRBV19,-,14,TGTGCCAGTAGTACGACAGGGGGGTACTATGGCTACACCTTC,CASSTTGGYYGYTF